This TCR beta chain is from a study of persistence of HIV-infected CD4 T cells. Study-level information: The sample holds CD4+ T cells responsive to CMV or HIV-1 Gag. Donors had been on suppressive ART for a median of roughly eight years.

In its sample, this clone was seen once. The antigen is undetermined. Study-wide results and caveats: TCR oligoclonality correlated with proviral oligoclonality in the same sorted populations. Antigen-responding cells were enriched for degenerate expanded CDR3beta sequences.

This was the immunoSEQ version 4 assay in survey mode. Repertoires were generated with immunoSEQ multiplex PCR, while TCRdb's copy carries only in-frame clones and drops some. This sample has about 64,000 clones, with approximately 75% found just once. An overlapping HIV-1 Gag peptide pool stimulated these cells at about 0.9 ug/peptide/mL. Sorted nonresponding memory CD4+ T cells were CD40L-negative, CD69-negative, CD45RO-high. The receptor comes from an adult man with HIV who was CMV-seropositive. This sample comprised CD4+ T cells sorted from PBMCs after approximately 19-hour stimulation, obtained from a patient who received antiretroviral therapy.

The CDR3 loop is CASSSLPTGVTGELFF. The CDR3 region has the DNA TGTGCCAGCTCATCCCTCCCGACAGGCGTCACCGGGGAGCTGTTTTTT. The chain employs TRBV18 and TRBJ2-2; possibly TRBD1 for D (6 bases). Germline assignment: CDR1 KGHSH and CDR2 LQKENI. The CDR3 covers 16 residues. Trimming removed 5 bases from V and 4 bases from J, with 17 bases in between.